This TCR beta chain derives from a study of T cells in tumors after PD-1 blockade (dated by TCRdb to about 2019). About the investigation overall: Patients with prior checkpoint blockade, systemic immunosuppressant use, or recent radiotherapy or other anti-cancer therapy within 4 weeks were excluded. Paired single-cell RNA and TCR sequencing was performed on site-matched tumors from BCC or SCC patients before and after anti-PD-1 therapy. On average, peripheral blood samples had 110,000 or so TCR templates (range roughly 24,000-257,772) and some 40,000 unique clonotypes. A subset of patients also received ongoing daily vismodegib 150 mg during anti-PD-1 treatment. Pembrolizumab 200 mg every 3 weeks or cemiplimab 350 mg every 2 weeks was administered to patients. Bulk TCR sequencing was performed on 10 to 11 peripheral blood samples from 4 or 5 patients to compare blood and tumor clonotypes. RECIST version 1.1 was used to evaluate clinical response. Beyond this particular receptor, the publication reports: The source of novel T cell clones was not identified and could include lymphoid organs or rare unexpanded clones within the tumor or its periphery. About 41% of tumor TCR clonotypes were detected in blood, and some novel exhausted tumor clones were observed in pre-treatment blood, which was taken as suggesting peripheral recruitment.

The immunoSEQ platform was used for deep TCRbeta sequencing. The paper's processing steps were these. Only productive rearrangements were exported from the immunoSEQ Analyzer for further analysis. T cell phenotypes were assigned to bulk TCRbeta clonotypes by matching the clonotypes to single-cell RNA+TCR-seq clones that had the same TCRbeta sequence. Clone enrichment in tumor was computed as tumor frequency divided by PBMC frequency from bulk TCR sequencing. GLIPH was used to group TCRs into specificity groups, clusters of distinct TCRs likely recognizing common antigens via shared CDR3 motifs. The table was pulled from immuneACCESS by TCRdb, which kept in-frame rearrangements only. Such tables lose some clones; where checked, under half of the loss comes from unresolved V genes, and the rest has no known cause. V, J and clone size reflect that table, while D and trimming were determined from the DNA. The sample table lists approximately 15,000 clones, about 84% of them with a count of one. 20% to 30% of the sample belongs to the ten largest clones.

Details on this clone: The clone's antigen remains unknown. Within one base of it there is no much larger clone, and no base qualities were kept.

Read against the paper, the sample's time point label means: after anti-PD-1 therapy. Genomic DNA extracted from tumor biopsies or peripheral blood was used for bulk TCRbeta sequencing, with input ranging from roughly 600 ng to 6,004 ng. All patients had histologically proven advanced or metastatic basal or squamous cell carcinoma and were poor candidates for surgical resection. The basal cell carcinoma cohort comprised some ten patients, of whom 8 had bulk tumor TCR sequencing. The germline V gene gives CDR1 as SQVTM and CDR2 as ANQGSEA. V gives up 8 bases and J gives up 8 bases, and the segment between their germline ends measures 15 bases. Taken from cysteine to phenylalanine, the CDR3 has 11 residues. Only the CDR3 DNA is retained, 33 bases long and in frame from the first base.

This specimen consisted of PBMCs, obtained after anti-PD-1 treatment. This TCR came from a human donor with basal cell carcinoma. The chain links TRBV29-1 with TRBJ1-2, and perhaps TRBD1 as D gene, on 5 matching bases. In nucleotide form, the sequence is TGCAGCTCGGTAGGGGAGGGAGGCTACACCTTC. The encoded protein is CSSVGEGGYTF.